Each of the 20 T cell receptor beta chains below was sequenced from the same sample in a study of cytotoxic CD8 clonotypes in ibrutinib-treated CLL. Assay used: immunoSEQ multiplex PCR; TCRdb lists only in-frame clones, some missing. The table shows tens of thousands of clones, with around 80% occurring only once. Sequenced here: PBMCs, sampled before ibrutinib treatment. These receptors were taken from a human donor with chronic lymphocytic leukemia.

This clone has just a few counts. The gene calls are TRBV5-1 and TRBJ1-3; D not resolved. V was cut by 0 bases and J by 0 bases, with 10 bases left in between. The length of the CDR3 is 16 residues. Germline values: CDR1 SGHRS, CDR2 YFSETQ. The CDR3 nucleotides are TGCGCCAGCAGCTTGGAGACTCTTTCCTCTGGAAACACCATATATTTT. Its protein product is CASSLETLSSGNTIYF.

The rearrangement joins TRBV5-5 to TRBJ1-5; no reliable D call. Germline V gene sequence: CDR1 SGHKS, CDR2 YYEKEE (reference sequence). The V and J ends lost 0 bases and 0 bases respectively, with 7 bases between them. CDR3 length: 15 residues. The CDR3, as DNA: TGTGCCAGCAGCTTGGCCCCGGATAGCAATCAGCCCCAGCATTTT. This encodes CASSLAPDSNQPQHF.

This rearrangement joins TRBV2 to TRBJ1-2; D unclear. V was clipped by 11 bases and J by 3 bases, with 13 bases between them. Germline loops: CDR1 SNHLY, CDR2 FYNNEI. The CDR3 runs 12 residues. CDR3 amino acids: CALEADDYGYTF. In DNA form, the CDR3 reads TGTGCCCTCGAGGCAGACGACTATGGCTACACCTTC.

The rearrangement joins TRBV5-1 to TRBJ2-2; either TRBD1 or TRBD2 may fit D (5 bases each). The CDR3 consists of 14 residues. V was cut by 3 bases and J by 6 bases, with 12 bases left in between. Germline loops: CDR1 SGHRS, CDR2 YFSETQ. The CDR3 is CASSWAGTAGELFF. In DNA form, the CDR3 reads TGCGCCAGCAGCTGGGCAGGGACGGCCGGGGAGCTGTTTTTT.

The V call is TRBV7-2, the J call TRBJ2-7, with TRBD1 matching over 9 bases. Trimming cost V 2 bases and J 3 bases; bases outside gene matches: 8. Germline assignment: CDR1 SGHTA and CDR2 FQGNSA. The CDR3 runs to 16 residues. The CDR3 loop reads CASSLIGGDRDYEQYF. The CDR3 nucleotides are TGTGCCAGCAGCTTAATAGGCGGGGACAGGGACTACGAGCAGTACTTC.

The V call is TRBV18, the J call TRBJ2-7; no firm D call. CDR3 length: 13 residues. V was trimmed by 7 bases and J by 2 bases, leaving 12 bases between them. CDR1 and CDR2 from the germline V gene are KGHSH and LQKENI. DNA for the CDR3: TGTGCCAGCTGCCAGGACGAAGCCTACGAGCAGTACTTC. Protein sequence: CASCQDEAYEQYF.

This chain connects TRBV6-5 to TRBJ2-2; D is perhaps TRBD2 (5 bases). This CDR3 is built from 15 residues. Trimming took off 3 bases at V and 4 bases at J, with 12 bases between the two ends. The germline CDR1 and CDR2 sequences are MNHEY and SVGAGI. The CDR3 sequence is CASSYSRESTGELFF. CDR3 nucleotides: TGTGCCAGCAGTTATTCTAGGGAGTCCACCGGGGAGCTGTTTTTT.

CDR3 protein: CAWSVLPTGGAFF. In DNA form, the CDR3 reads TGTGCCTGGAGTGTACTTCCGACCGGGGGGGCTTTCTTT. This chain links TRBV30 with TRBJ1-1; a possible D gene is TRBD1 (5 bases). Germline V gives CDR1 GTSNPN, CDR2 SVGIG (reference sequence). This CDR3 is built from 13 residues. With 0 bases removed from V and 11 bases from J, the gap between germline ends came to 16 bases.

The V and J genes are TRBV7-2 and TRBJ1-3; D might be TRBD1 (5 bases). The V end lost 5 bases, the J end lost 3 bases, and 11 bases lay between the germline ends. The germline V gene has CDR1 SGHTA and CDR2 FQGNSA. CDR3 length: 14 residues. The CDR3 here is CASSKQASGNTIYF. CDR3 coding DNA: TGTGCCAGCAGCAAACAGGCCAGTGGAAACACCATATATTTT.

This sequence joins TRBV15 and TRBJ1-2, with D unclear. The CDR3 loop spans 16 amino acids. The germline V gene encodes CDR1 LNHNV and CDR2 YYDKDF (reference sequence). V lost 1 base to trimming and J lost 5 bases, with 17 bases between them. The CDR3 loop is CATSRGESGGRYGYTF. The CDR3, as DNA: TGTGCCACCAGCAGAGGAGAGAGTGGAGGTCGGTATGGCTACACCTTC.

This rearrangement joins TRBV11-2 to TRBJ2-7; no reliable D call. Germline V CDR1 and CDR2: SGHAT, FQNNGV. V dropped 0 bases and J dropped 4 bases, with 4 bases sitting between them. The CDR3 loop spans 12 amino acids. CDR3 in DNA: TGTGCCAGCAGCTTAGATCCATACGAGCAGTACTTC. This gives the protein CASSLDPYEQYF.

The chain is built from TRBV10-1 and TRBJ1-1; TRBD1 might be the D (6 bases). Trimming shortened V by 5 bases and J by 0 bases, and 10 bases separated the two germline ends. The length of the CDR3 is 14 residues. Germline V lookup: CDR1 WNHNN, CDR2 SYGVQD (reference sequence). In DNA, the CDR3 is TGCGCCAGCAGTCAGGGGAGGGTGAACACTGAAGCTTTCTTT. Translated, it gives CASSQGRVNTEAFF.

This chain uses TRBV7-9 with TRBJ1-1; D may be TRBD1 (5 bases). V shed 1 base and J shed 3 bases, with 6 bases lying between them. The CDR3 runs to 13 residues. CDR1 and CDR2 (germline): SEHNR, FQNEAQ (reference sequence). The CDR3 region has the DNA TGTGCCAGCAGCTTAGTGGGGGACACTGAAGCTTTCTTT. Its protein product is CASSLVGDTEAFF. Filled out from reference TRBV7-9 and TRBJ1-1, the complete variable domain reads DTGVSQNPRHKITKRGQNVTFRCDPISEHNRLYWYRQTLGQGPEFLTYFQNEAQLEKSRLLSDRFSAERPKGSFSTLEIQRTEQGDSAMYLCASSLVGDTEAFFGQGTRLTVV.

This chain connects TRBV2 to TRBJ2-2, with 8 bases matching TRBD2. Germline assignment: CDR1 SNHLY and CDR2 FYNNEI. V lost 2 bases to trimming and J lost 2 bases; unmatched junction nucleotides: 19. The CDR3 sequence is 21 residues long. CDR3 nucleotides: TGTGCCAGCAGTGAATTTAGTCTAGCGGGCCCGATACGGCGAAACACCGGGGAGCTGTTTTTT. It translates to CASSEFSLAGPIRRNTGELFF.

The chain links TRBV5-6 to TRBJ2-7; D could derive from TRBD1 or TRBD2 (5 bases each). Germline CDR1 is SGHDT and CDR2 is YYEEEE. Trimming shortened V by 4 bases and J by 1 base, and 15 bases separated the two germline ends. The CDR3 consists of 15 residues. The CDR3 sequence is CASSPGTDTSYEQYF. CDR3 DNA: TGTGCCAGCAGCCCCGGGACGGATACTTCCTACGAGCAGTACTTC.

This chain connects TRBV6-4 to TRBJ2-1; 12 positions agree with TRBD2. The J segment lost 8 bases and the V segment lost 0 bases, leaving 5 bases of the junction unmatched. Germline CDR1 is MRHNA and CDR2 is SNTAGT. The CDR3 totals 16 residues. CDR3 nucleotides: TGTGCCAGCAGTGACTCGAAGGCTAGCGGGAGGGATGAGCAGTTCTTC. This sequence encodes CASSDSKASGRDEQFF.

This clone was counted between two and nine times. The V and J genes are TRBV27 and TRBJ1-5; D is possibly TRBD1 (6 bases). This CDR3 contains 16 residues. Trimming left V 6 bases short and J 1 base short, with 16 bases between. Germline lookup yields CDR1 MNHEY and CDR2 SMNVEV (reference sequence). Here the CDR3 reads CASSPQWGASNQPQHF. The CDR3 nucleotides read TGTGCCAGCAGCCCCCAGTGGGGGGCCAGCAATCAGCCCCAGCATTTT.

The chain couples TRBV7-6 to TRBJ2-7, with 11 bases fitting TRBD2. This CDR3 contains 14 residues. Germline CDR1 and CDR2: SGHVS and FNYEAQ. With 4 bases clipped from V and 4 bases from J, the junction kept 3 bases outside the gene matches. DNA for the CDR3: TGTGCCAGCAGCTCCCGGACTAGCGGGTACGAGCAGTACTTC. Translation: CASSSRTSGYEQYF.

The chain recombines TRBV11-3 with TRBJ1-3, with D maybe TRBD1 (6 bases). The ends were cut back, 1 base at V and 0 bases at J, with 19 bases in the middle. CDR3 length equals 19 residues. Germline V gene data show CDR1 as SGHNT and CDR2 as YENEEA. The CDR3 loop reads CASSLVKRGTPISGNTIYF. The CDR3 nucleotides read TGTGCCAGCAGCTTAGTAAAAAGGGGGACACCAATCTCTGGAAACACCATATATTTT. The complete variable domain, with remaining parts taken from reference TRBV11-3 and TRBJ1-3, reads EAGVVQSPRYKIIEKKQPVAFWCNPISGHNTLYWYLQNLGQGPELLIRYENEEAVDDSQLPKDRFSAERLKGVDSTLKIQPAELGDSAVYLCASSLVKRGTPISGNTIYFGEGSWLTVV.

Notes on this clone: Its ends do not fully match the called genes, so a read error is possible. The rearrangement links TRBV28 to TRBJ1-1, with D uncertain. CDR3 length equals 12 residues. Per germline, CDR1 MDHEN and CDR2 SYDVKM. The DNA for the CDR3 is TGTGCCAGCAGTCTAGGGTACACAGAAGCTTTCTTT. This codes for CASSLGYTEAFF.